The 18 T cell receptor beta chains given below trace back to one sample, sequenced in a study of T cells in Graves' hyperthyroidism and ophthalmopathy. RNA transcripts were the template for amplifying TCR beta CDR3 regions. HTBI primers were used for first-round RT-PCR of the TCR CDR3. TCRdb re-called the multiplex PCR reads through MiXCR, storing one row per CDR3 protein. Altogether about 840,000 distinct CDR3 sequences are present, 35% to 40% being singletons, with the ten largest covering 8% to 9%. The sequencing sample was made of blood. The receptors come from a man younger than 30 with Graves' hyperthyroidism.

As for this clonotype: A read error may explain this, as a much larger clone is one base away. The DNA for the CDR3 is TGTGCCAGCGACCTGTGGACGGTGTGGCAAGAGACCCAGTACTTC. Residues: CASDLWTVWQETQYF. This chain links TRBV7-2 with TRBJ2-5, with D uncertain. CDR1 and CDR2 (germline): SGHTA, FQGNSA. The CDR3 contains 15 residues. Trimming stripped 8 bases from V and 2 bases from J, with 18 bases between.

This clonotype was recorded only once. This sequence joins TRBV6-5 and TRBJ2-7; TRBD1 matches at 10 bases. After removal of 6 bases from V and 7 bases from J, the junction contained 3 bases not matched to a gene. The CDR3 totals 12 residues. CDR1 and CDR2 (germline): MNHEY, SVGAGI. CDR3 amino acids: CASRGTGEEQYF. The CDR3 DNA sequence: TGTGCCAGCAGGGGGACAGGGGAGGAGCAGTACTTC.

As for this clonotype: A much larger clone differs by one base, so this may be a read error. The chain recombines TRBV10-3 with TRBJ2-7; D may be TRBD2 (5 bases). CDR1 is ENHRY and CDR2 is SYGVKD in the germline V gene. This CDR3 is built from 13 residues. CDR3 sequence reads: CAISESEAHEQHF. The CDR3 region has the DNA TGTGCCATCAGTGAGTCGGAGGCACACGAGCAGCACTTC.

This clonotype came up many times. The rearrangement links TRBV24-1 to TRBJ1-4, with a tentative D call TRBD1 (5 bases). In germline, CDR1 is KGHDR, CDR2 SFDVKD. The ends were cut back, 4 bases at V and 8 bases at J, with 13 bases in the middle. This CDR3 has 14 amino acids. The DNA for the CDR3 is TGTGCCACCAGTGACAAGGACAAACGAGAAAAACTGTTTTTT. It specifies CATSDKDKREKLFF.

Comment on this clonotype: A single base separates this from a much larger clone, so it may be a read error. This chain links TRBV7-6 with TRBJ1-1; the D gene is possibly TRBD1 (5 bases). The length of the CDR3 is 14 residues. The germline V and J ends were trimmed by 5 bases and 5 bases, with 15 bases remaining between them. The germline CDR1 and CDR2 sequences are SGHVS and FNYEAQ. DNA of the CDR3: TGTGCCAGCAGCGCTTCTCAGGGAAAAACTGAAGCTTTCTTT. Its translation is CASSASQGKTEAFF.

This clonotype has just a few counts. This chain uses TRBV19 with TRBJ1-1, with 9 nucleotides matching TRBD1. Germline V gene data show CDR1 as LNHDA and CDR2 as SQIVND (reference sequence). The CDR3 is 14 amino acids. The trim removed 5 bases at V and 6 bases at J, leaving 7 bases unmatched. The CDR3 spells CASSPSDRGPEAFF. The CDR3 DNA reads TGTGCCAGTAGTCCGTCGGACAGGGGCCCTGAAGCTTTCTTT.

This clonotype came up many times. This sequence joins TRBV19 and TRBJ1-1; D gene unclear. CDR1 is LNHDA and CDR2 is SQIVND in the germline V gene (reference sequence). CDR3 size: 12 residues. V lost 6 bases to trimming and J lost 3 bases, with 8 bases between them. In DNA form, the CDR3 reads TGTGCCAGTAGGCCTCACGACACTGAAGCTTTCTTT. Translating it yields CASRPHDTEAFF.

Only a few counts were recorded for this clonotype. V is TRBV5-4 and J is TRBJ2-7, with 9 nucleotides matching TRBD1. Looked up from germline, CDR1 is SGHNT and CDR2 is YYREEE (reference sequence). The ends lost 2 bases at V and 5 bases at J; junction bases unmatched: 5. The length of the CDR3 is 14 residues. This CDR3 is CASSFGRQGDEQYF. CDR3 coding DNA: TGTGCCAGCAGCTTTGGGAGACAGGGGGACGAGCAGTACTTC.

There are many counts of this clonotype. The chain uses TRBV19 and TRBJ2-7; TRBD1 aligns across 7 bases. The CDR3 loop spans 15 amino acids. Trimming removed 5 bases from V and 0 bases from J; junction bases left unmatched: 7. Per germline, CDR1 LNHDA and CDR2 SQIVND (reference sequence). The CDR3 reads CASSVGQASSYEQYF. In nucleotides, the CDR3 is TGTGCCAGTAGTGTAGGACAGGCGAGCTCCTACGAGCAGTACTTC.

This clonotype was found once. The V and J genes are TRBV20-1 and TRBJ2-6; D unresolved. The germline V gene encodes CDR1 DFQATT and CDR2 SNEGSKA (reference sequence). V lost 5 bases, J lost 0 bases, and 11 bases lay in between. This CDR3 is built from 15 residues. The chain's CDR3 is CSARRSSSGANVLTF. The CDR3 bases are TGCAGTGCTCGGCGGTCGAGCTCTGGGGCCAACGTCCTGACTTTC.

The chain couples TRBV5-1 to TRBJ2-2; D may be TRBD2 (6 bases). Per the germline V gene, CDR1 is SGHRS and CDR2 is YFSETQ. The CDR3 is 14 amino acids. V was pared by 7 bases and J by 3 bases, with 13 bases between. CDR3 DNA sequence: TGCGCCAGCGCTGAGGGAGGCGACACCGGGGAGCTGTTTTTT. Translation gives CASAEGGDTGELFF.

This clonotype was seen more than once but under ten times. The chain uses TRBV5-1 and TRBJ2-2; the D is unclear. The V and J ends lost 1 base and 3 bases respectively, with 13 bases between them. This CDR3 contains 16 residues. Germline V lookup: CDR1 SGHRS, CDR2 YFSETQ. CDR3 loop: CASSLRAELDTGELFF. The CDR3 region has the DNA TGCGCCAGCAGCTTGAGGGCAGAATTAGACACCGGGGAGCTGTTTTTT.

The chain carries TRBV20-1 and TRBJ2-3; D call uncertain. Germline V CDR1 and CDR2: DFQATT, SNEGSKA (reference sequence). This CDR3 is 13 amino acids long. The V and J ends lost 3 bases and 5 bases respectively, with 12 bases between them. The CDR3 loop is CSARTPGGDTQYF. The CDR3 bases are TGCAGTGCTAGGACACCCGGCGGAGATACGCAGTATTTT.

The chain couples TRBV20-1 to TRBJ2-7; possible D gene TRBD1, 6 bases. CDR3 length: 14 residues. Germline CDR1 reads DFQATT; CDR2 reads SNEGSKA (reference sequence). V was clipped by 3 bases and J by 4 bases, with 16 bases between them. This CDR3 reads CSASRGRGRYEQYF. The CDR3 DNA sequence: TGCAGTGCTAGTAGGGGCAGGGGAAGGTACGAGCAGTACTTC.

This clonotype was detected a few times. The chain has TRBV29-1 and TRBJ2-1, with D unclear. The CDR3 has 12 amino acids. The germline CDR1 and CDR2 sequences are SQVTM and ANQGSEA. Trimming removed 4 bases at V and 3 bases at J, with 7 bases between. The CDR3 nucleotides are TGCAGCGTTGCGTACGACTACAATGAGCAGTTCTTC. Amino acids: CSVAYDYNEQFF.

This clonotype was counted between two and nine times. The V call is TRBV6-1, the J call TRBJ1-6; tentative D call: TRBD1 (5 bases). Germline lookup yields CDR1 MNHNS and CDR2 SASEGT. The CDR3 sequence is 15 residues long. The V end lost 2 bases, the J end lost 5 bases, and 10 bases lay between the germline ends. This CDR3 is CASSETWGHNSPLHF. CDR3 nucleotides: TGTGCCAGCAGTGAAACTTGGGGACATAATTCACCCCTCCACTTT.

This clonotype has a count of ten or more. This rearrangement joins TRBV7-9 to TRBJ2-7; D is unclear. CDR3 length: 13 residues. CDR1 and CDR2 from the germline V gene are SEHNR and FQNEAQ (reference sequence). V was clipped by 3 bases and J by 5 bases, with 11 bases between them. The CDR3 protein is CASSFRTDDEQYF. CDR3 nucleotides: TGTGCCAGCAGCTTTAGGACGGACGACGAGCAGTACTTC.

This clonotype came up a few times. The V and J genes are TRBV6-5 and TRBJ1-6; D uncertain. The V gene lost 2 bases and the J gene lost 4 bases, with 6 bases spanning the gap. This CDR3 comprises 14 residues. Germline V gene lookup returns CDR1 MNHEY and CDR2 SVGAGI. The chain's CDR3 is CASSYKEYNSPLHF. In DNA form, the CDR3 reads TGTGCCAGCAGTTACAAGGAGTATAATTCACCCCTCCACTTT.